The clone carrying this T cell receptor (beta chain) was counted between two and nine times. As yet, its antigen is unknown. The patients all showed relapse after autologous stem cell transplantation, while their brentuximab vedotin exposure varied. Measured with immunoSEQ multiplex PCR; TCRdb has only the in-frame clones, and not every one. The table shows around 44,000 clones, with 85% to 90% occurring only once. The sample originates from a study of PD-1 blockade in classical Hodgkin lymphoma. Study-wide results and caveats: Newly diagnosed patients and complete responders had comparable diversity at baseline. According to reports, newly diagnosed patients had lower baseline TCR diversity than healthy donors, and relapsed/refractory patients had lower baseline TCR diversity still. The study found that TCR diversity rose significantly by C4D1 in CD4+ but not CD8+ cells. When nivolumab was started under 1 year after ASCT, patients were excluded.

This CDR3 has 15 residues. Germline CDR1 MNHNS, CDR2 SASEGT. After removal of 2 bases from V and 5 bases from J, the junction contained 8 bases not matched to a gene. This chain uses TRBV6-1 with TRBJ2-5, with 7 bases that match TRBD2. The TCR sequence derives from a human donor with classical Hodgkin lymphoma. This specimen consisted of peripheral blood mononuclear cells (PBMCs), obtained before the second cycle of nivolumab. CDR3 DNA sequence: TGTGCCAGCAGTGAAAGGGAGGGAGGGCCGGAGACCCAGTACTTC. Translating it yields CASSEREGGPETQYF.